The rows below give T cell receptor beta chains drawn from one sample of a study of regulatory T cells in long-lasting Graves disease. TCRdb re-analysed the multiplex PCR reads in MiXCR, keeping a single row per CDR3 protein. The top ten clones hold more than 15% of a sample with just over 600,000 distinct CDR3 sequences, 15% to 20% of them seen once. The sample was also linked to a second study, of T cells in Graves' hyperthyroidism and ophthalmopathy.

The sample here was peripheral blood mononuclear cells (PBMCs), taken at new diagnosis, from a patient treated with antithyroid drugs. These TCRs come from a woman in her thirties with Graves disease. Each CDR3 is given with its conserved first and last residue. D genes are given only for firm matches. Expanded clones are given a class, and other clones once, few, many or no size at all.

j_gene: TRBJ1-5; d_gene: -; v_gene: TRBV6-1; abundance: many; CDR3aa: CASSEVHSTQPQHF; CDR3nt: TGTGCCAGCAGTGAAGTCCATTCCACTCAGCCCCAGCATTTT
j_gene: TRBJ1-4; d_gene: TRBD1; v_gene: TRBV18; abundance: -; CDR3aa: CAGSDPAGQDEKLFF; CDR3nt: TGTGCCGGCTCCGATCCCGCCGGACAGGATGAAAAACTGTTTTTT
j_gene: TRBJ1-2; d_gene: -; v_gene: TRBV28; abundance: many; CDR3aa: CASRQTLMDGYTF; CDR3nt: TGTGCCAGCAGGCAGACCCTTATGGATGGCTACACCTTC
j_gene: TRBJ2-1; d_gene: -; v_gene: TRBV10-3; abundance: -; CDR3aa: CAISVGGGHSYNEQFF; CDR3nt: TGTGCCATCAGCGTGGGGGGCGGCCACTCCTACAATGAGCAGTTCTTC
j_gene: TRBJ2-2; d_gene: -; v_gene: TRBV28; abundance: few; CDR3aa: CASNPQGTTRAAHNTGELFF; CDR3nt: TGTGCCAGCAACCCTCAGGGTACAACCCGAGCGGCTCATAACACCGGGGAGCTGTTTTTT
j_gene: TRBJ2-7; d_gene: TRBD2; v_gene: TRBV29-1; abundance: few; CDR3aa: CSVKREGYEQYF; CDR3nt: TGCAGCGTCAAGCGGGAGGGATATGAGCAGTACTTC
j_gene: TRBJ2-1; d_gene: -; v_gene: TRBV20-1; abundance: -; CDR3aa: CSAEDVGSYEQFF; CDR3nt: TGCAGTGCTGAGGACGTCGGGAGCTATGAGCAGTTCTTC
j_gene: TRBJ2-3; d_gene: -; v_gene: TRBV12-3/TRBV12-4; abundance: many; CDR3aa: CASSLGLASQYF; CDR3nt: TGTGCCAGCAGTTTGGGTCTAGCATCGCAGTATTTT
j_gene: TRBJ2-6; d_gene: TRBD2; v_gene: TRBV6-8; abundance: -; CDR3aa: CASSSSAGDGSGANVLTF; CDR3nt: TGTGCCAGCAGTTCATCAGCGGGAGACGGCTCTGGGGCCAACGTCCTGACTTTC
j_gene: TRBJ2-7; d_gene: -; v_gene: TRBV6-5; abundance: many; CDR3aa: CASSYLGRDEQYF; CDR3nt: TGTGCCAGCAGTTACCTCGGACGAGACGAGCAGTACTTC
j_gene: TRBJ2-1; d_gene: -; v_gene: TRBV29-1; abundance: many; CDR3aa: CSVDFNEQFF; CDR3nt: TGCAGCGTTGACTTCAATGAGCAGTTCTTC
j_gene: TRBJ2-7; d_gene: -; v_gene: TRBV20-1; abundance: few; CDR3aa: CSARALQALPYEQYF; CDR3nt: TGCAGTGCTAGAGCGTTACAGGCTCTCCCCTACGAGCAGTACTTC
j_gene: TRBJ1-1; d_gene: -; v_gene: TRBV27; abundance: once; CDR3aa: CASSLLATGNTEAFF; CDR3nt: TGTGCCAGCAGTTTACTAGCGACAGGGAACACTGAAGCTTTCTTT
j_gene: TRBJ1-6; d_gene: TRBD1; v_gene: TRBV12-3/TRBV12-4; abundance: few; CDR3aa: CAGSRDSGNSPLHF; CDR3nt: TGTGCCGGCAGCAGGGACAGTGGAAATTCACCCCTCCACTTT
j_gene: TRBJ1-1; d_gene: -; v_gene: TRBV28; abundance: many; CDR3aa: CASSWMLEAFF; CDR3nt: TGTGCCAGCAGTTGGATGCTTGAAGCTTTCTTT
j_gene: TRBJ1-1; d_gene: TRBD1; v_gene: TRBV30; abundance: few; CDR3aa: CAWKWTGTGTEAFF; CDR3nt: TGTGCCTGGAAATGGACAGGGACGGGTACTGAAGCTTTCTTT
j_gene: TRBJ2-5; d_gene: TRBD1; v_gene: TRBV6-1; abundance: -; CDR3aa: CASSPGDRLRETQYF; CDR3nt: TGTGCCAGCAGTCCTGGGGACAGGTTGAGGGAGACCCAGTACTTC
j_gene: TRBJ2-7; d_gene: -; v_gene: TRBV6-1; abundance: many; CDR3aa: CASSEGGEQYF; CDR3nt: TGTGCCAGCAGTGAAGGTGGCGAGCAGTACTTC
j_gene: TRBJ1-2; d_gene: -; v_gene: TRBV3-1; abundance: -; CDR3aa: CASSQDATGAPYGYTF; CDR3nt: TGTGCCAGCAGCCAAGACGCAACCGGGGCACCTTATGGCTACACCTTC
j_gene: TRBJ1-1; d_gene: -; v_gene: TRBV18; abundance: many; CDR3aa: CASSPPTLSAFF; CDR3nt: TGTGCCAGCTCACCACCCACCCTCTCGGCTTTCTTT
j_gene: TRBJ2-2; d_gene: TRBD1; v_gene: TRBV7-7; abundance: -; CDR3aa: CATKDRVNTGELFF; CDR3nt: TGTGCGACGAAGGACAGGGTGAACACCGGGGAGCTGTTTTTT
j_gene: TRBJ1-1; d_gene: TRBD1; v_gene: TRBV20-1; abundance: many; CDR3aa: CSAILPRGRYTEAFF; CDR3nt: TGCAGTGCTATCTTACCTAGGGGGCGATACACTGAAGCTTTCTTT
j_gene: TRBJ2-7; d_gene: -; v_gene: TRBV7-9; abundance: many; CDR3aa: CASSLVPGQGRLAGETYEQYF; CDR3nt: TGTGCCAGCAGCTTAGTCCCGGGACAGGGACGGCTAGCGGGAGAGACCTACGAGCAGTACTTC
j_gene: TRBJ1-1; d_gene: TRBD1; v_gene: TRBV4-1; abundance: few; CDR3aa: CASSQRQGTEAFF; CDR3nt: TGCGCCAGCAGCCAACGACAGGGGACTGAAGCTTTCTTT
j_gene: TRBJ1-2; d_gene: -; v_gene: TRBV28; abundance: many; CDR3aa: CASNSLYGYTF; CDR3nt: TGTGCCAGCAATAGTTTGTATGGCTACACCTTC
j_gene: TRBJ2-7; d_gene: -; v_gene: TRBV2; abundance: many; CDR3aa: CASSEQGTTYEQYF; CDR3nt: TGTGCCAGCAGTGAACAGGGGACCACCTACGAGCAGTACTTC
j_gene: TRBJ2-5; d_gene: -; v_gene: TRBV2; abundance: many; CDR3aa: CASSPTSNQETQYF; CDR3nt: TGTGCCAGCAGCCCAACTAGCAACCAAGAGACCCAGTACTTC
j_gene: TRBJ1-1; d_gene: -; v_gene: TRBV3-1; abundance: few; CDR3aa: CASRQQGLNTEAFF; CDR3nt: TGTGCCAGCAGACAGCAGGGGTTGAACACTGAAGCTTTCTTT
j_gene: TRBJ1-1; d_gene: -; v_gene: TRBV6-2/TRBV6-3; abundance: -; CDR3aa: CASRVAPGMNTEAFF; CDR3nt: TGTGCCAGCAGAGTGGCACCCGGCATGAACACTGAAGCTTTCTTT
j_gene: TRBJ2-5; d_gene: -; v_gene: TRBV29-1; abundance: -; CDR3aa: CSVCQAPQETQYF; CDR3nt: TGCAGCGTTTGTCAAGCTCCTCAAGAGACCCAGTACTTC
j_gene: TRBJ1-2; d_gene: -; v_gene: TRBV28; abundance: many; CDR3aa: CASTPKNYGYTF; CDR3nt: TGTGCCAGCACCCCCAAAAACTATGGCTACACCTTC
j_gene: TRBJ2-4; d_gene: TRBD1; v_gene: TRBV29-1; abundance: -; CDR3aa: CSVERQGDIQYF; CDR3nt: TGCAGCGTTGAACGTCAGGGGGACATTCAGTACTTC
j_gene: TRBJ1-6; d_gene: -; v_gene: TRBV30; abundance: -; CDR3aa: CAWSEREGSPLHF; CDR3nt: TGTGCCTGGAGTGAGAGGGAAGGTTCACCCCTCCACTTT
j_gene: TRBJ2-7; d_gene: TRBD1; v_gene: TRBV7-8; abundance: many; CDR3aa: CASSPRTGQTASYEQYF; CDR3nt: TGTGCCAGCAGCCCCCGGACAGGTCAAACCGCCTCCTACGAGCAGTACTTC
j_gene: TRBJ1-2; d_gene: TRBD1; v_gene: TRBV7-9; abundance: many; CDR3aa: CASSPRDRPHNYGYTF; CDR3nt: TGTGCCAGCAGCCCCCGGGACAGACCTCATAACTATGGCTACACCTTC
j_gene: TRBJ1-1; d_gene: -; v_gene: TRBV7-9; abundance: many; CDR3aa: CASSLESRGTEAFF; CDR3nt: TGTGCCAGCAGCTTAGAGTCACGGGGCACTGAAGCTTTCTTT
j_gene: TRBJ2-4; d_gene: -; v_gene: TRBV28; abundance: many; CDR3aa: CASSLVRGTLAKNIQYF; CDR3nt: TGTGCCAGCAGTTTAGTAAGGGGGACCCTAGCCAAAAACATTCAGTACTTC
j_gene: TRBJ2-6; d_gene: -; v_gene: TRBV6-5; abundance: many; CDR3aa: CASSYPGANVLTF; CDR3nt: TGTGCCAGCAGTTACCCTGGGGCCAACGTCCTGACTTTC
j_gene: TRBJ1-2; d_gene: TRBD1; v_gene: TRBV28; abundance: many; CDR3aa: CASSFTGGGNYGYTF; CDR3nt: TGTGCCAGCAGTTTCACAGGGGGCGGAAACTATGGCTACACCTTC
j_gene: TRBJ2-3; d_gene: TRBD2; v_gene: TRBV9; abundance: -; CDR3aa: CASSVAASGTTDTQYF; CDR3nt: TGTGCCAGCAGCGTAGCTGCTAGCGGGACCACAGATACGCAGTATTTT
j_gene: TRBJ2-5; d_gene: TRBD2; v_gene: TRBV6-4; abundance: -; CDR3aa: CASRLGLAGSRMGTQYF; CDR3nt: TGTGCCAGCAGGTTGGGACTAGCGGGGTCCCGCATGGGGACCCAGTACTTC
j_gene: TRBJ1-5; d_gene: -; v_gene: TRBV28; abundance: many; CDR3aa: CASSATLYSNQPQHF; CDR3nt: TGTGCCAGCAGTGCCACACTCTATAGCAATCAGCCCCAGCATTTT
j_gene: TRBJ1-2; d_gene: -; v_gene: TRBV19; abundance: -; CDR3aa: CASRDSPSDYGYTF; CDR3nt: TGTGCCAGTCGAGACTCACCAAGTGACTATGGCTACACCTTC
j_gene: TRBJ2-1; d_gene: -; v_gene: TRBV6-2/TRBV6-3; abundance: -; CDR3aa: CASSYSTGGSYNEQFF; CDR3nt: TGTGCCAGCAGTTACTCGACAGGAGGATCTTACAATGAGCAGTTCTTC
j_gene: TRBJ2-1; d_gene: TRBD2; v_gene: TRBV3-1; abundance: few; CDR3aa: CASSQGAGGPREQFF; CDR3nt: TGTGCCAGCAGCCAAGGAGCGGGAGGGCCTCGTGAGCAGTTCTTC
j_gene: TRBJ2-1; d_gene: TRBD1; v_gene: TRBV7-8; abundance: many; CDR3aa: CASSLVTGGNEQFF; CDR3nt: TGTGCCAGCAGCTTAGTAACAGGGGGCAATGAGCAGTTCTTC
j_gene: TRBJ2-5; d_gene: -; v_gene: TRBV5-4; abundance: few; CDR3aa: CASRPGPSETQYF; CDR3nt: TGTGCCAGCAGACCCGGGCCCTCGGAGACCCAGTACTTC
j_gene: TRBJ1-4; d_gene: TRBD1; v_gene: TRBV7-8; abundance: many; CDR3aa: CASSSSGGPAEKLFF; CDR3nt: TGTGCCAGCAGCTCATCAGGGGGCCCCGCGGAAAAACTGTTTTTT
j_gene: TRBJ1-5; d_gene: -; v_gene: TRBV24-1; abundance: few; CDR3aa: CATSDPDTNQPQHF; CDR3nt: TGTGCCACCAGTGACCCGGACACAAATCAGCCCCAGCATTTT
j_gene: TRBJ2-4; d_gene: -; v_gene: TRBV20-1; abundance: few; CDR3aa: CSASGVIGERAIQYF; CDR3nt: TGCAGTGCTAGTGGTGTGATAGGAGAGAGGGCCATTCAGTACTTC
j_gene: TRBJ2-7; d_gene: -; v_gene: TRBV7-2; abundance: few; CDR3aa: CASSPPGAQYEQYF; CDR3nt: TGTGCCAGCAGCCCCCCAGGGGCGCAATACGAGCAGTACTTC
j_gene: TRBJ2-2; d_gene: -; v_gene: TRBV10-3; abundance: few; CDR3aa: CAISDQQGSTTGELFF; CDR3nt: TGTGCCATCAGCGACCAACAGGGATCGACTACCGGGGAGCTGTTTTTT
j_gene: TRBJ1-2; d_gene: -; v_gene: TRBV6-2/TRBV6-3; abundance: few; CDR3aa: CASSYQGPGGYTF; CDR3nt: TGTGCCAGCAGTTACCAGGGTCCAGGGGGCTACACCTTC
j_gene: TRBJ1-1; d_gene: -; v_gene: TRBV7-9; abundance: many; CDR3aa: CASSLGVGAFF; CDR3nt: TGTGCCAGCAGTTTAGGGGTAGGAGCTTTCTTT
j_gene: TRBJ2-3; d_gene: TRBD1; v_gene: TRBV5-4; abundance: few; CDR3aa: CASRPTGGADTQYF; CDR3nt: TGTGCCAGCAGACCGACAGGGGGCGCAGATACGCAGTATTTT
j_gene: TRBJ2-1; d_gene: -; v_gene: TRBV18; abundance: few; CDR3aa: CASSPGEAYNEQFF; CDR3nt: TGTGCCAGCTCACCGGGGGAGGCCTACAATGAGCAGTTCTTC
j_gene: TRBJ2-2; d_gene: TRBD1; v_gene: TRBV2; abundance: many; CDR3aa: CASSDRRQGFGELFF; CDR3nt: TGTGCCAGCAGTGATCGGAGACAGGGTTTCGGGGAGCTGTTTTTT
j_gene: TRBJ1-1; d_gene: TRBD1; v_gene: TRBV6-1; abundance: many; CDR3aa: CASKQTGASTEAFF; CDR3nt: TGTGCCAGCAAGCAGACAGGGGCTTCCACTGAAGCTTTCTTT
j_gene: TRBJ1-2; d_gene: -; v_gene: TRBV6-5; abundance: -; CDR3aa: CVSSSWKGDGGYTF; CDR3nt: TGTGTCAGCAGTTCCTGGAAAGGGGATGGGGGCTACACCTTC
j_gene: TRBJ1-1; d_gene: -; v_gene: TRBV20-1; abundance: many; CDR3aa: CSAREAQRNTEAFF; CDR3nt: TGCAGTGCTAGAGAGGCACAGCGGAACACTGAAGCTTTCTTT